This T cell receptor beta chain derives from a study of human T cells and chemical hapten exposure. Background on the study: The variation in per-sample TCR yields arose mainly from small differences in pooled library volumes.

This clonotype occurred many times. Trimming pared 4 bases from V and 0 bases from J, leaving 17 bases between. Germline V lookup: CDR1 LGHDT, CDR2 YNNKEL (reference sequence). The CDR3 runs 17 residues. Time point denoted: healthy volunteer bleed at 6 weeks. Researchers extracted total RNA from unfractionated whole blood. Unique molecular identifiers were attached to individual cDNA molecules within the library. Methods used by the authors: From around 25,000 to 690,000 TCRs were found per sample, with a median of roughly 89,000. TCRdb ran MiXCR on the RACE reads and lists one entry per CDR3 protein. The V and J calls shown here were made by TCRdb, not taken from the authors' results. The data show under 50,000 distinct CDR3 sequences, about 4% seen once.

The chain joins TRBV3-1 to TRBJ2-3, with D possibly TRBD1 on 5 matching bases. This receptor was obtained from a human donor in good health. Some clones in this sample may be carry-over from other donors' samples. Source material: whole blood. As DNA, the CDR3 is TGTGCCAGCAGCCTCTCCTATGGGGCGGTTAGCACAGATACGCAGTATTTT. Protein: CASSLSYGAVSTDTQYF.